This T cell receptor (beta chain) was identified during a study of PD-L1 blockade in urothelial cancer. Repertoires were generated with immunoSEQ multiplex PCR, while TCRdb's copy carries only in-frame clones and drops some. The sample lists approximately 80,000 clones, roughly 87% seen once, with 8% to 9.5% in the top ten. Points from the study as a whole: When pretreatment blood TCR clonality was below the median, it predicted better survival.

Of note for this clone: Its target is not known. A read error may produce the germline difference seen at one junction end.

CDR1 is SSHAT, CDR2 FNYEAQ, per germline (reference sequence). The CDR3 covers 14 residues. The chain links TRBV7-7 to TRBJ2-2, with 7 bases lining up with TRBD1. The material sequenced was PBMCs, taken around atezolizumab (anti-PD-L1) treatment. The source of this sequence is a man aged 65 to 85 with urothelial cancer. CDR3 sequence (DNA): TGTGCTAGCAGGGGGACAGAGAACACCGGGGAGCTGTTTTTT. This encodes CASRGTENTGELFF.